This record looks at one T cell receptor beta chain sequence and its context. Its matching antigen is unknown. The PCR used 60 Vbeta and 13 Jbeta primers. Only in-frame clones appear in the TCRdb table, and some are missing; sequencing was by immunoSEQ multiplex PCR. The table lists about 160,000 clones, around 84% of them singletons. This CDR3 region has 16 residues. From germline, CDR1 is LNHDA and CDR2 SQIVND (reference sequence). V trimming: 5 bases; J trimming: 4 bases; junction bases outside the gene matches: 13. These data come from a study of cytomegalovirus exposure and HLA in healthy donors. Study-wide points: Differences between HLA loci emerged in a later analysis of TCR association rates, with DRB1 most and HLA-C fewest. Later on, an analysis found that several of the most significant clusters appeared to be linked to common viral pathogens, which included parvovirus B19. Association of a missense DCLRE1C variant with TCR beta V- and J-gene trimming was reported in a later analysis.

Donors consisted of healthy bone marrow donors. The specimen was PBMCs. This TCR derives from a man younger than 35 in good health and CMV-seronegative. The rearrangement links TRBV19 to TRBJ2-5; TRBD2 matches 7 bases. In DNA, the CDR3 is TGTGCCAGTAGTTCCTTAGCGGAGCCGGGAGGAGAGACCCAGTACTTC. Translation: CASSSLAEPGGETQYF. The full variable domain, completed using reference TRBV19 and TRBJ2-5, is DGGITQSPKYLFRKEGQNVTLSCEQNLNHDAMYWYRQDPGQGLRLIYYSQIVNDFQKGDIAEGYSVSREKKESFPLTVTSAQKNPTAFYLCASSSLAEPGGETQYFGPGTRLLVL.